The rows below give T cell receptor beta chains drawn from one sample of a study of blood T cell repertoires in COVID-19. Sequencing used immunoSEQ multiplex PCR; TCRdb keeps in-frame clones, though not all of them. The data show 150,000 to 200,000 clones, about nine tenths seen once. The sequencing input was peripheral blood. These receptors were taken from a man younger than 30 with acute or convalescent COVID-19. CDR3s include the opening cysteine and the closing phenylalanine or tryptophan. The D gene is left open where the match is weak. Size tells how often a clone was seen (once, few, many) or the class of an expanded clone, and some rows leave it out.

D gene	V gene	J gene	clone size	CDR3 DNA	CDR3 protein
.	TRBV7-9	TRBJ1-5	.	TGTGCCAGCAGCCCGGGGACTTCGAGCGATCAGCCCCAGCATTTT	CASSPGTSSDQPQHF
.	TRBV28	TRBJ1-1	.	TGTGCCAGTCGCGCCTTGAACACTGAAGCTTTCTTT	CASRALNTEAFF
.	TRBV18	TRBJ1-5	few	TGTGCCAGCTCAGCTCCCAGGGGAGGCAATCAGCCCCAGCATTTT	CASSAPRGGNQPQHF
.	TRBV7-9	TRBJ2-7	.	TGTGCCAGCAGCTTAGCTTTAGGCACTACCTACGAGCAGTACTTC	CASSLALGTTYEQYF
.	TRBV18	TRBJ2-3	.	TGTGCCAGCTCACCCCGATCCTCAACTGCAGATACGCAGTATTTT	CASSPRSSTADTQYF
TRBD1	TRBV24-1	TRBJ1-1	.	TGTGCCACCAGTGAAATGGGGTACAGGGGGGCTTTCTTT	CATSEMGYRGAFF
TRBD1	TRBV4-1	TRBJ1-4	.	TGCGCCAGCAGACAGGGACAGACCCTAGAAAAACTGTTTTTT	CASRQGQTLEKLFF
.	TRBV3-1/TRBV3-2	TRBJ1-4	.	TGTGCCAGCAGCCAGGTCGGGGGATGGCAGGAAAAACTGTTTTTT	CASSQVGGWQEKLFF
TRBD1	TRBV2	TRBJ1-1	few	TGTGCCAGCAGTTTTTCCGGACAGGCCCTTGGGTTAACTGAAGCTTTCTTT	CASSFSGQALGLTEAFF
.	TRBV5-6	TRBJ1-1	.	TGTGCCAGCAGATTAGGGGTCGGCACTGAAGCTTTCTTT	CASRLGVGTEAFF
.	TRBV5-4	TRBJ2-7	once	TGTGCCAGCAGCTTCCCAGATTCCTACGAGCAGTACTTC	CASSFPDSYEQYF
TRBD2	TRBV7-6	TRBJ2-3	.	TGTGCCAGCAGCCGAAGTCCCGGGACTAGCGGGGGGCCGACACGGACAGATACGCAGTATTTT	CASSRSPGTSGGPTRTDTQYF
TRBD1	TRBV12-3/TRBV12-4	TRBJ1-1	.	TGTGCCAGCAGTCTTGGACAGGGTGAAGCTTTCTTT	CASSLGQGEAFF
.	TRBV7-9	TRBJ2-2	few	TGTGCCAGCAGCTTAGCAAACGGGTTTACCGGGGAGCTGTTTTTT	CASSLANGFTGELFF
.	TRBV30	TRBJ2-5	.	TGTGCCTGGAGTGTACCGATGGAGCCAGAGAACCAAGAGACCCAGTACTTC	CAWSVPMEPENQETQYF
.	TRBV6-5	TRBJ2-7	.	TGTGCCAGCAGCCCCGACAGATACGAGCAGTACTTC	CASSPDRYEQYF
.	TRBV14	TRBJ1-1	.	TGTGCCAGCAGCCAAGATTTGGGGCAACGGTACACTGAAGCTTTCTTT	CASSQDLGQRYTEAFF
TRBD1	TRBV5-1	TRBJ1-1	.	TGCGCCAGCAGGTTCGGACAGGGGCAAATGAACACTGAAGCTTTCTTT	CASRFGQGQMNTEAFF
.	TRBV6-1	TRBJ1-4	.	TGTGCCAGCAGTGAAATTCTAATGCGGACAACAACTAATGAAAAACTGTTTTTT	CASSEILMRTTTNEKLFF
TRBD2	TRBV2	TRBJ2-3	.	TGTGCCAGCGGCTTAGCGGGGGGGAGTGCTGCCACAGATACGCAGTATTTT	CASGLAGGSAATDTQYF
.	TRBV27	TRBJ1-2	.	TGTGCCAGCAGTATTAGGGAAGCGGGCGGCTACACCTTC	CASSIREAGGYTF
.	TRBV7-9	TRBJ2-4	.	TGTGCCAGCAGCTTACCCCTAGCCAAAAACATTCAGTACTTC	CASSLPLAKNIQYF
TRBD1	TRBV5-8	TRBJ2-1	.	TGTGCCAGCAGCGGGGACAGGTCTCACTACAATGAGCAGTTCTTC	CASSGDRSHYNEQFF
TRBD1	TRBV3-1/TRBV3-2	TRBJ1-5	.	TGTGCCAGCGGGAACCGGGACAGGGGGCTCCTCAATCAGCCCCAGCATTTT	CASGNRDRGLLNQPQHF
TRBD1	TRBV28	TRBJ1-5	.	TGTGCCAGCAGCCGGACAGGGGGGTATAGCAATCAGCCCCAGCATTTT	CASSRTGGYSNQPQHF
.	TRBV7-8	TRBJ1-3	.	TGTGCCAGCAGCTTGGGACTCCTCTCTGGAAACACCATATATTTT	CASSLGLLSGNTIYF
TRBD1	TRBV30	TRBJ1-5	many	TGTGCCTGGAGTCCTACAGGGGTCGGAGAGCCCCAGCATTTT	CAWSPTGVGEPQHF
.	TRBV5-1	TRBJ2-5	.	TGCGCCAGCAGCTTGGGGGACACGGGCCACCAAGAGACCCAGTACTTC	CASSLGDTGHQETQYF
TRBD1	TRBV5-1	TRBJ1-1	.	TGCGCCAGCAGCTTGAGGGACAGCTACACTGAAGCTTTCTTT	CASSLRDSYTEAFF
TRBD1	TRBV6-5	TRBJ2-7	.	TGTGCCAGCAGTCTCGACAGGGCGGAGCAGTACTTC	CASSLDRAEQYF